This T cell receptor beta chain was recorded in a study of tumor-infiltrating lymphocytes in primary liver carcinoma. Looking at the study overall: The study enrolled male and female patients aged 30 to 69 years. The tumors, T1-T3 N0M0 lesions, were about 4 to 11 cm across.

The CDR3 runs to 13 residues. Germline CDR1 SGHNT, CDR2 YYREEE (reference sequence). V lost 0 bases and J lost 2, with 4 bases in between. For each extraction, RNA and DNA were obtained together from about 21-30 mg of unsorted bulk tissue. Study-wide results and limits: Relative to blood, tumors carried a significantly larger fraction of the repertoire in their top 250 clones (p = 0.039). In tumor-adjacent and tumor-blood pairs, overlap was lower than in tumor region pairs.

Details on this clonotype: The antigen is undetermined. Given the absence of the conserved phenylalanine or tryptophan at the CDR3 end, a read error is likely.

Reverse transcription of around 0.45 ug total RNA with a constant-region primer produced TCR beta cDNA. Library construction for TCR beta comprised three nested multiplex PCR rounds performed with slightly modified ARM-PCR. Amplification in the first two PCR rounds was performed using TRBV1-TRBV30 forward primers and a C-beta reverse primer for around 9 cycles each. TCRdb redid the calling of the multiplex PCR reads with MiXCR, one entry per CDR3 protein. The sample includes 85,000 to 100,000 distinct CDR3 sequences, around 68% of them seen just once. The V call is TRBV5-4, the J call TRBJ2-3; D gene uncertain. Sequenced sample: tumor-adjacent normal liver tissue. This clonotype was obtained from a man in his forties with primary liver carcinoma and hepatitis B virus infection. This CDR3 is CASSLVPTDTQYL. The DNA of the CDR3 is TGTGCCAGCAGCTTGGTCCCCACAGATACGCAGTATTTA.